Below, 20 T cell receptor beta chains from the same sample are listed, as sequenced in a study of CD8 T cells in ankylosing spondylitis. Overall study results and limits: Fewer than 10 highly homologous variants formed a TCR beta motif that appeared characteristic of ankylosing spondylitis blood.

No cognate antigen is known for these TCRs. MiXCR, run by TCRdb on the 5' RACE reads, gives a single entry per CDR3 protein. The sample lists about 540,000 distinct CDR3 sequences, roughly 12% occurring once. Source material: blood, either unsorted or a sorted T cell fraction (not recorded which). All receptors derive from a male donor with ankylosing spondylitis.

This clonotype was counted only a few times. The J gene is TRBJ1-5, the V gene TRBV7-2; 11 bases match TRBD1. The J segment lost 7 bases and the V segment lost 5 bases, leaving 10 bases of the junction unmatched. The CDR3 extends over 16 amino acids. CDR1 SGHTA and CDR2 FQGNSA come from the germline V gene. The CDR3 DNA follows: TGTGCCAGCAGCCTTATCTGGACAGGGGGCCGGCAGCCCCAGCATTTT. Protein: CASSLIWTGGRQPQHF.

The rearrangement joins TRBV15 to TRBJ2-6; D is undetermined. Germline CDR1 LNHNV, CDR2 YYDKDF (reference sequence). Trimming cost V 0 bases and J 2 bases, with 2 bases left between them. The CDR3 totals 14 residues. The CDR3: CATSRDPGANVLTF. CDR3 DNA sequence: TGTGCCACCAGCAGAGATCCTGGGGCCAACGTCCTGACTTTC.

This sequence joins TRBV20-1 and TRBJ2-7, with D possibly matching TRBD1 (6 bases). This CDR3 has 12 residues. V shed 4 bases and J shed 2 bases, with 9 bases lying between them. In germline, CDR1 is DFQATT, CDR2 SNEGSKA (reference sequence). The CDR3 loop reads CSAIGDTYEQYF. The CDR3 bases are TGCAGTGCTATCGGGGACACCTACGAGCAGTACTTC.

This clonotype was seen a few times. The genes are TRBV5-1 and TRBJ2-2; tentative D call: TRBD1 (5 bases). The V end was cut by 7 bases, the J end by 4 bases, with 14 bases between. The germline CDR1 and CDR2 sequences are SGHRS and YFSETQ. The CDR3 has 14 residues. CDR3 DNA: TGCGCCAGCGGATCGCAGGGTACCACCGGGGAGCTGTTTTTT. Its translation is CASGSQGTTGELFF.

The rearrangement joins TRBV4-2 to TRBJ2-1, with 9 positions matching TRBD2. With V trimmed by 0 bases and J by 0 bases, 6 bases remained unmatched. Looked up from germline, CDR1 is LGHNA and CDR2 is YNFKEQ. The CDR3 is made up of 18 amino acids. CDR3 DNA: TGTGCCAGCAGCCAAGAAGAGGCTAGCGGGGTCTCCTACAATGAGCAGTTCTTC. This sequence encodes CASSQEEASGVSYNEQFF.

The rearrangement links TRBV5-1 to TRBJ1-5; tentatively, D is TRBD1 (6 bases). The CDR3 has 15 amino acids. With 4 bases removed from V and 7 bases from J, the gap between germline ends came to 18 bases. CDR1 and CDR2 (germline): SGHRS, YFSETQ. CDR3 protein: CASSPLGGGGQPQHF. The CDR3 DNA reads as TGCGCCAGCAGCCCCCTCGGGGGGGGCGGGCAGCCCCAGCATTTT.

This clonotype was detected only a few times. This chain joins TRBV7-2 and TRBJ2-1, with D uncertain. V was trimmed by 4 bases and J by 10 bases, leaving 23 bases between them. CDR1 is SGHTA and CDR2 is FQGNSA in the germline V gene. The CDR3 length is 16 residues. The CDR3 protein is CASSWPPWDGNVEQFF. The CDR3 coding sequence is TGTGCCAGCAGCTGGCCTCCATGGGATGGGAATGTGGAGCAGTTCTTC. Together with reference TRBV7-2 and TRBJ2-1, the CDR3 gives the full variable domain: GAGVSQSPSNKVTEKGKDVELRCDPISGHTALYWYRQSLGQGLEFLIYFQGNSAPDKSGLPSDRFSAERTGGSVSTLTIQRTQQEDSAVYLCASSWPPWDGNVEQFFGPGTRLTVL.

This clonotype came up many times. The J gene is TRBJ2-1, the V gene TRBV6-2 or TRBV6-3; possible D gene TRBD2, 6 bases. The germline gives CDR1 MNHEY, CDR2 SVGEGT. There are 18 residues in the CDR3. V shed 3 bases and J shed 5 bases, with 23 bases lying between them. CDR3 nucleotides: TGTGCCAGCAGTTATGGGGGACCGGGGGAAGGATATGACAATGAGCAGTTCTTC. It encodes CASSYGGPGEGYDNEQFF.

CDR3 nucleotide sequence: TGCAGTGCAGCCGAGGAGGGTGGACTCTACGAGCAGTACTTC. This sequence encodes CSAAEEGGLYEQYF. The chain couples TRBV20-1 to TRBJ2-7; D is perhaps TRBD2 (6 bases). Germline CDR1 DFQATT, CDR2 SNEGSKA (reference sequence). This CDR3 has 14 residues. The V and J ends lost 6 bases and 3 bases respectively, with 18 bases between them.

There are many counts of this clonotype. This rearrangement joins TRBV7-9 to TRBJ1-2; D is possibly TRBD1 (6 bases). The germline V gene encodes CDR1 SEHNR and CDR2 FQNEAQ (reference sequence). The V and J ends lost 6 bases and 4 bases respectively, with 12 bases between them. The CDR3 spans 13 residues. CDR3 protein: CASRSGQIYGYTF. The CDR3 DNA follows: TGTGCCAGCAGGTCCGGACAGATCTATGGCTACACCTTC. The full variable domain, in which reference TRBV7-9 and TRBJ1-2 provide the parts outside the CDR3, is DTGVSQNPRHKITKRGQNVTFRCDPISEHNRLYWYRQTLGQGPEFLTYFQNEAQLEKSRLLSDRFSAERPKGSFSTLEIQRTEQGDSAMYLCASRSGQIYGYTFGSGTRLTVV.

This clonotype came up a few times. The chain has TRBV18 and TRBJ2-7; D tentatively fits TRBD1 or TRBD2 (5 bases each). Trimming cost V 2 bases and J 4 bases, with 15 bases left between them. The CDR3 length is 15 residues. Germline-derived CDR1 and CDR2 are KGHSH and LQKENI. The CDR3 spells CASSPGVGDQYEQYF. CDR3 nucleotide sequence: TGTGCCAGCTCACCAGGTGTGGGGGATCAATACGAGCAGTACTTC.

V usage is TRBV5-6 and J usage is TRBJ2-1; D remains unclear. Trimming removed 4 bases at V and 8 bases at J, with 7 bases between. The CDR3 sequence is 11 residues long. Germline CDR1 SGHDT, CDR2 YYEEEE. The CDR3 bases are TGTGCCAGCAGCAGGGCCGATGAGCAGTTCTTC. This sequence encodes CASSRADEQFF.

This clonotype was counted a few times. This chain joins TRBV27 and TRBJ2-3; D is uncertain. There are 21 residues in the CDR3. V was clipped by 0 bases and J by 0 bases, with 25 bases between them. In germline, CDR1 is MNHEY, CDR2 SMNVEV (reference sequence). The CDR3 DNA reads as TGTGCCAGCAGTTTATCTCGGTTGAGGCAGAGCAAGTGGGCTAGCACAGATACGCAGTATTTT. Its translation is CASSLSRLRQSKWASTDTQYF.

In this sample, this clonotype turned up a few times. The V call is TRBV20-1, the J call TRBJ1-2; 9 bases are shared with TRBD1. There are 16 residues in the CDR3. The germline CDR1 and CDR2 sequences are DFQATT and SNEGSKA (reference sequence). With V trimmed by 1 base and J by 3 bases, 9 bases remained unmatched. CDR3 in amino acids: CSARGTRQGGDYGYTF. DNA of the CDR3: TGCAGTGCTAGAGGTACCCGACAGGGGGGAGACTATGGCTACACCTTC.

This CDR3 is CASSFQNGNTIYF. DNA for the CDR3: TGTGCCAGCAGTTTTCAGAATGGAAACACCATATATTTT. V is TRBV12-3 or TRBV12-4 and J is TRBJ1-3; no definite D call. The V end lost 3 bases, the J end lost 3 bases, and 6 bases lay between the germline ends. The CDR3 has 13 amino acids.

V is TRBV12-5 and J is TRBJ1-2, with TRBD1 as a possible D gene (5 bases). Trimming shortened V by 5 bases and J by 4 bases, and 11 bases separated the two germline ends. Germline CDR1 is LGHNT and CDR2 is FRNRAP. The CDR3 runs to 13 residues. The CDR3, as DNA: TGTGCTAGTGGTCCCGACAGCACCTATGGCTACACCTTC. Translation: CASGPDSTYGYTF. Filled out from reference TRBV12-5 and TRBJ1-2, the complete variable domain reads DARVTQTPRHKVTEMGQEVTMRCQPILGHNTVFWYRQTMMQGLELLAYFRNRAPLDDSGMPKDRFSAEMPDATLATLKIQPSEPRDSAVYFCASGPDSTYGYTFGSGTRLTVV.

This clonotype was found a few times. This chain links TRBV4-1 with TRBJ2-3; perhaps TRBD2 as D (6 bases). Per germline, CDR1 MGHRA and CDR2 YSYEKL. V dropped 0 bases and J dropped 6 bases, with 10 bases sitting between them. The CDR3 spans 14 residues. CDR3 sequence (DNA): TGCGCCAGCAGCCAAGAAGACCGGGGGGATACGCAGTATTTT. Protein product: CASSQEDRGDTQYF.

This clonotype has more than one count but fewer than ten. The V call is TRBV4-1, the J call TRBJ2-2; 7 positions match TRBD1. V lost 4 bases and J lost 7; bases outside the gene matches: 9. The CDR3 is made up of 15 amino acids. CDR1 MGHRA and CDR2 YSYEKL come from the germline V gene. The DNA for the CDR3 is TGCGCCAGCAGCCGACAGGACAGGACCCACGGGGAGCTGTTTTTT. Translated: CASSRQDRTHGELFF.

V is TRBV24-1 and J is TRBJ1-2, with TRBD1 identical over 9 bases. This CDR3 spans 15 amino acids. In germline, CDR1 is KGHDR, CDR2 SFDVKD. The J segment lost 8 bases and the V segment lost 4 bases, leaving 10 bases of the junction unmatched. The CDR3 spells CATSEPGQGIRGYTF. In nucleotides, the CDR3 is TGTGCCACCAGTGAACCGGGACAGGGAATTCGAGGCTACACCTTC.

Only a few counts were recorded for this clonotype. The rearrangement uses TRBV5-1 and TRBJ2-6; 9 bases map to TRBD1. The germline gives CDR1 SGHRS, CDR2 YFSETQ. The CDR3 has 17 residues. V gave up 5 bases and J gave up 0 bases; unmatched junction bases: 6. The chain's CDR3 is CASSLGTGPSGANVLTF. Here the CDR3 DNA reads TGCGCCAGCAGTTTAGGGACAGGGCCCTCTGGGGCCAACGTCCTGACTTTC. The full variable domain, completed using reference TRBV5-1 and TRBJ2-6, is KAGVTQTPRYLIKTRGQQVTLSCSPISGHRSVSWYQQTPGQGLQFLFEYFSETQRNKGNFPGRFSGRQFSNSRSEMNVSTLELGDSALYLCASSLGTGPSGANVLTFGAGSRLTVL.